Below are 17 T cell receptor beta chains sequenced from a single sample in a study of shared T cell receptors in the human thymus. Using immunoSEQ multiplex PCR, the repertoire was profiled, and TCRdb retains in-frame clones only, with some absent. The table has hundreds of thousands of clones, around 95% seen once. The sequencing input was thymocytes. The receptors come from a human donor.

The V gene is TRBV19, the J gene TRBJ2-2; 7 bases align to TRBD1. V shed 10 bases, J shed 5 bases, and the junction held 7 bases outside the gene matches. Per germline, CDR1 LNHDA and CDR2 SQIVND (reference sequence). The CDR3 has 13 amino acids. This CDR3 reads CATRGRRTGELFF. The CDR3 nucleotides are TGTGCCACAAGGGGGCGCCGGACCGGGGAGCTGTTTTTT.

The chain carries TRBV7-8 and TRBJ1-1; TRBD1 is a possible D gene (5 bases). From germline, CDR1 is SGHVS and CDR2 FQNEAQ. V lost 4 bases, J lost 1 base, and 16 bases lay in between. This CDR3 comprises 16 residues. CDR3 residues: CASSSDGASWNTEAFF. In DNA, the CDR3 is TGTGCCAGCAGCTCCGACGGGGCGTCTTGGAACACTGAAGCTTTCTTT.

This chain connects TRBV28 to TRBJ2-7; perhaps TRBD2 as D (6 bases). Germline lookup yields CDR1 MDHEN and CDR2 SYDVKM. The length of the CDR3 is 16 residues. Trimming shortened V by 4 bases and J by 0 bases, and 16 bases separated the two germline ends. The CDR3 sequence is CASSSLIAADSYEQYF. The CDR3 coding sequence is TGTGCCAGCAGTTCACTTATAGCGGCCGACTCCTACGAGCAGTACTTC.

This clone was seen a single time. The chain is built from TRBV18 and TRBJ2-5, with TRBD1 matching 7 bases. Trimming removed 3 bases from V and 2 bases from J; junction bases left unmatched: 27. Per germline, CDR1 KGHSH and CDR2 LQKENI. This CDR3 comprises 22 residues. This CDR3 is CASSPLRWRPGQKVPNQETQYF. In DNA form, the CDR3 reads TGTGCCAGCTCACCGCTTCGCTGGAGACCGGGACAGAAAGTCCCCAATCAAGAGACCCAGTACTTC.

V is TRBV28 and J is TRBJ1-1; D gene unclear. Trimming pared 4 bases from V and 0 bases from J, leaving 18 bases between. In germline, CDR1 is MDHEN, CDR2 SYDVKM. This CDR3 is 17 amino acids long. CDR3 region: CASSSLPRWQMNTEAFF. CDR3 in DNA: TGTGCCAGCAGTTCCCTTCCACGGTGGCAGATGAACACTGAAGCTTTCTTT.

The J gene is TRBJ2-3, the V gene TRBV9, with TRBD2 matching over 14 bases. The V and J ends lost 4 bases and 2 bases, in that order; junction bases with no gene match: 15. The germline CDR1 and CDR2 sequences are SGDLS and YYNGEE. The CDR3 runs to 20 residues. Here the CDR3 DNA reads TGTGCCAGCAGCCCAGAGGGACTAGCGGGAGAGGCCTCTAACACAGATACGCAGTATTTT. It is translated as CASSPEGLAGEASNTDTQYF.

The V call is TRBV6-5, the J call TRBJ1-3; D unresolved. The germline V and J ends were trimmed by 8 bases and 1 base, with 12 bases remaining between them. Germline assignment: CDR1 MNHEY and CDR2 SVGAGI. This CDR3 region has 14 residues. The CDR3 region has the DNA TGTGCCAGCTCCCCAAAAGTATCTGGAAACACCATATATTTT. Translating gives CASSPKVSGNTIYF.

The chain is built from TRBV19 and TRBJ1-5; tentatively, D is TRBD1 (5 bases). The germline CDR1 and CDR2 sequences are LNHDA and SQIVND (reference sequence). The CDR3 is 16 amino acids. V dropped 5 bases and J dropped 0 bases, with 14 bases sitting between them. CDR3 region: CASSSRQTDSNQPQHF. Here the CDR3 DNA reads TGTGCCAGTAGTTCGAGACAGACGGATAGCAATCAGCCCCAGCATTTT.

This rearrangement joins TRBV7-6 to TRBJ2-3; 7 bases agree with TRBD2. The CDR3 runs 14 residues. The germline CDR1 and CDR2 sequences are SGHVS and FNYEAQ. The junction had 3 bases not matched to a gene; V was cut back by 2 bases and J by 4 bases. CDR3 sequence reads: CASSLTSVPDTQYF. The CDR3 DNA sequence: TGTGCCAGCAGCTTAACTAGCGTTCCAGATACGCAGTATTTT.

This rearrangement joins TRBV14 to TRBJ2-2; a weak D match, TRBD1 (6 bases). CDR1 is SGHDN and CDR2 is FVKESK in the germline V gene. V lost 0 bases and J 4 bases, leaving 18 bases between the germline ends. This CDR3 is 18 amino acids long. CDR3 region: CASSQDPRTVASTGELFF. CDR3 nucleotides: TGTGCCAGCAGCCAAGATCCTAGGACAGTGGCGAGCACCGGGGAGCTGTTTTTT.

The chain couples TRBV2 to TRBJ2-3; perhaps TRBD1 as D (5 bases). This CDR3 contains 13 residues. Germline V gene lookup returns CDR1 SNHLY and CDR2 FYNNEI. The ends were cut back, 6 bases at V and 6 bases at J, with 13 bases in the middle. The CDR3 DNA reads TGTGCCAGCAGGCAACAGGAGAGGGATACGCAGTATTTT. Its protein product is CASRQQERDTQYF.

Only one count was recorded for this clone. The germline gene is not matched at one end of the junction; a read error may be the cause. The chain joins TRBV7-3 to TRBJ2-3; possible D gene TRBD1, 5 bases. There are 13 residues in the CDR3. Germline V gene lookup returns CDR1 SGHTA and CDR2 FQGTGA. DNA of the CDR3: TGTGCCAGCAGTTTAACAGGTTTGGATACGCAGTATTTT. This gives the protein CASSLTGLDTQYF.

This chain uses TRBV28 with TRBJ2-3; TRBD1 matches 7 bases. Trimming took 5 bases from V and 1 from J; bases not matched to a gene: 6. Germline V lookup: CDR1 MDHEN, CDR2 SYDVKM. The CDR3 spans 15 residues. DNA for the CDR3: TGTGCCAGCAGTACGGGACAGCGTGGCACAGATACGCAGTATTTT. Protein product: CASSTGQRGTDTQYF.

In DNA, the CDR3 is TGTGCCAGCAGCTTTACCGGGACCGAAGTTCGGACGTACACTGAAGCTTTCTTT. Amino acids: CASSFTGTEVRTYTEAFF. J is TRBJ1-1 and V is TRBV7-2; a possible D gene is TRBD1 (5 bases). V dropped 3 bases and J dropped 3 bases, with 23 bases sitting between them. The CDR3 is made up of 18 amino acids. CDR1 is SGHTA and CDR2 is FQGNSA in the germline V gene.

Details on this clone: An end of the junction differs from the germline gene, which may be a read error. This specimen includes other DNA sequences encoding the same CDR3. This chain links TRBV5-6 with TRBJ2-7; maybe TRBD1 (6 bases). Germline CDR1 SGHDT, CDR2 YYEEEE. This CDR3 contains 12 residues. The CDR3 loop is CASSLDRYEQYF. In DNA form, the CDR3 reads TGTGCCAGCAGTTTGGACAGATACGAGCAGTACTTC.

The rearrangement uses TRBV25-1 and TRBJ1-3; TRBD1 agrees at 10 bases. The V gene's germline CDR1 is MGHDK and CDR2 SYGVNS. CDR3 size: 15 residues. With V trimmed by 8 bases and J by 6 bases, 10 bases remained unmatched. CDR3 bases: TGTGCCAGCCGGTACCGGGACAGGGGATCAAACACCATATATTTT. Translated: CASRYRDRGSNTIYF.

V usage is TRBV5-1 and J usage is TRBJ1-2; TRBD1 agrees at 7 bases. Germline CDR1 and CDR2: SGHRS and YFSETQ. The CDR3 consists of 16 residues. J gave up 6 bases and V 4 bases, and 15 bases lay outside the gene matches. The CDR3: CASSRRGKGGANGYTF. The CDR3 coding sequence is TGCGCCAGCAGCCGGAGAGGGAAAGGGGGCGCGAATGGCTACACCTTC. The variable domain in full, with the rest retrieved from reference TRBV5-1 and TRBJ1-2, is KAGVTQTPRYLIKTRGQQVTLSCSPISGHRSVSWYQQTPGQGLQFLFEYFSETQRNKGNFPGRFSGRQFSNSRSEMNVSTLELGDSALYLCASSRRGKGGANGYTFGSGTRLTVV.